The 23 T cell receptor beta chains reported below all come from one sample, sequenced in a study of Graves' ophthalmopathy and Graves' hyperthyroidism. As the template, RNA transcripts were used to amplify TCR beta CDR3 regions. First-round RT-PCR with HTBI primers preceded a second-round multiplex PCR. TCRdb independently ran MiXCR on the multiplex PCR reads; one entry per CDR3 protein. The sample includes almost 750,000 distinct CDR3 sequences, 35% to 50% of them seen just once. The sequencing input was peripheral blood. The source is an adult man with Graves' ophthalmopathy.

This clonotype was picked up a small number of times. This CDR3 is CAISESAGGGPGELFF. The CDR3 region has the DNA TGTGCCATCAGTGAGTCGGCAGGGGGCGGTCCCGGGGAGCTGTTTTTT. V and J are TRBV10-3 and TRBJ2-2; 8 bases agree with TRBD1. V lost 0 bases and J lost 6; bases outside the gene matches: 6. Per germline, CDR1 ENHRY and CDR2 SYGVKD. The CDR3 loop spans 16 amino acids.

This clonotype was seen more than once but under ten times. V is TRBV5-1 and J is TRBJ1-1; D is undetermined. The CDR3 is 13 residues long. Germline-derived CDR1 and CDR2 are SGHRS and YFSETQ. The V end was cut by 3 bases, the J end by 4 bases, with 10 bases between. CDR3 in amino acids: CASSSGVGTEAFF. CDR3 bases: TGCGCCAGCAGCTCTGGGGTCGGCACTGAAGCTTTCTTT.

A remark on this clonotype: With a much larger clone just one base away, this may be a read error. Because it lacks the conserved phenylalanine or tryptophan at the end, this CDR3 is likely a read error. The chain employs TRBV7-2 and TRBJ1-1, with unresolved D. Germline CDR1 is SGHTA and CDR2 is FQGNSA. V lost 1 base and J lost 1, with 10 bases in between. The CDR3 runs to 15 residues. The CDR3 protein is CASSLVRRTNTEAFL. Written as DNA, the CDR3 is TGTGCCAGCAGCTTAGTTCGCAGAACGAACACTGAAGCTTTCCTT.

The chain uses TRBV2 and TRBJ2-7; 7 nucleotides align to TRBD1. The CDR3 is 13 residues long. Germline V gene data show CDR1 as SNHLY and CDR2 as FYNNEI. The V gene end was trimmed by 6 bases and the J gene end by 2 bases; junction bases not matched to a gene: 4. The CDR3 spells CASRTGRTYEQYF. DNA for the CDR3: TGTGCCAGCAGGACAGGGAGAACCTACGAGCAGTACTTC.

This chain uses TRBV24-1 with TRBJ1-5; 7 bases fit TRBD1. Germline loops: CDR1 KGHDR, CDR2 SFDVKD. With 11 bases clipped from V and 3 bases from J, the junction kept 12 bases outside the gene matches. The CDR3 has 15 amino acids. The CDR3 nucleotides are TGTGCCAGCAGCCCTACACAGGGGACCAATCAGCCCCAGCATTTT. This gives the protein CASSPTQGTNQPQHF.

The rearrangement uses TRBV5-1 and TRBJ1-2; the match to TRBD1 covers 7 bases. V shed 2 bases and J 10 bases; nucleotides not matched to a gene: 11. This CDR3 has 14 amino acids. Germline V lookup: CDR1 SGHRS, CDR2 YFSETQ. The CDR3 nucleotides are TGCGCCAGCAGCTTTCAGAGGACAGGAAAAATCTACACCTTC. Amino acid sequence: CASSFQRTGKIYTF.

This clonotype was counted a few times. The V and J genes are TRBV29-1 and TRBJ2-7; either TRBD1 or TRBD2 may supply D (5 bases each). CDR3 length: 13 residues. CDR1 is SQVTM, CDR2 ANQGSEA, per germline. The V and J ends lost 4 bases and 3 bases respectively, with 13 bases between them. The CDR3: CSVVGDRRYEQYF. Written as DNA, the CDR3 is TGCAGCGTTGTAGGGGACCGACGCTACGAGCAGTACTTC.

This chain links TRBV7-9 with TRBJ2-7; 9 bases are shared with TRBD2. The CDR3 loop spans 17 amino acids. Trimming removed 5 bases from V and 5 bases from J; junction bases left unmatched: 16. Germline V gene sequence: CDR1 SEHNR, CDR2 FQNEAQ (reference sequence). The CDR3 is CASSRSRIAGVRHEQYF. CDR3 bases: TGTGCCAGCAGCCGCTCAAGAATAGCGGGAGTGCGGCACGAGCAGTACTTC.

This clonotype was recorded at least ten times. The CDR3 loop reads CAISDDRDLYGYTF. The CDR3 DNA sequence: TGTGCCATCAGTGACGATCGGGACTTATATGGCTACACCTTC. The V and J genes are TRBV10-3 and TRBJ1-2; the D gene is possibly TRBD1 (5 bases). The CDR3 is made up of 14 amino acids. The V gene lost 3 bases and the J gene lost 5 bases, with 13 bases spanning the gap. CDR1 is ENHRY, CDR2 SYGVKD, per germline.

This clonotype was counted ten times or more. V is TRBV2 and J is TRBJ2-2; D remains ambiguous. Germline values: CDR1 SNHLY, CDR2 FYNNEI. The CDR3 loop spans 13 amino acids. V dropped 0 bases and J dropped 7 bases, with 6 bases sitting between them. CDR3 region: CASSEAYLGELFF. The CDR3, as DNA: TGTGCCAGCAGTGAAGCCTATCTCGGGGAGCTGTTTTTT.

CDR3 in amino acids: CASSLRPGNGGANEQYV. The CDR3 nucleotides read TGTGCCAGCAGCTTAAGGCCCGGCAACGGGGGGGCAAACGAGCAGTACGTC. The chain combines TRBV2 with TRBJ2-7, with TRBD2 matching 8 bases. The CDR3 is made up of 17 amino acids. Germline V gene lookup returns CDR1 SNHLY and CDR2 FYNNEI. V trimming: 6 bases; J trimming: 5 bases; junction bases outside the gene matches: 18.

This clonotype was detected many times. This chain connects TRBV15 to TRBJ2-6, with D maybe TRBD1 (5 bases). V was pared by 6 bases and J by 0 bases, with 9 bases between. CDR1 is LNHNV and CDR2 is YYDKDF in the germline V gene (reference sequence). This CDR3 contains 15 residues. The CDR3 protein is CATSSRVSGANVLTF. The CDR3 region has the DNA TGTGCCACCAGTAGCAGGGTCTCTGGGGCCAACGTCCTGACTTTC. The full variable domain, rest sourced from reference TRBV15 and TRBJ2-6, is DAMVIQNPRYQVTQFGKPVTLSCSQTLNHNVMYWYQQKSSQAPKLLFHYYDKDFNNEADTPDNFQSRRPNTSFCFLDIRSPGLGDTAMYLCATSSRVSGANVLTFGAGSRLTVL.

This clonotype was counted ten times or more. CDR3 loop: CASSIGTGGGNQPQHF. CDR3 nucleotides: TGTGCCAGTAGTATCGGGACAGGGGGAGGCAATCAGCCCCAGCATTTT. The J gene is TRBJ1-5, the V gene TRBV19, with 11 bases aligning to TRBD1. Germline values: CDR1 LNHDA, CDR2 SQIVND (reference sequence). Trimming at V came to 3 bases and at J to 2 bases, leaving 3 bases not matched to a gene. The CDR3 sequence is 16 residues long.

This clonotype occurred a few times. The gene calls are TRBV19 and TRBJ1-6; D not certain. V was shortened by 4 bases and J by 7 bases, with 5 bases between the two germline ends. This CDR3 region has 12 residues. Germline V gene data show CDR1 as LNHDA and CDR2 as SQIVND (reference sequence). The CDR3 region is CASSTENSPLHF. CDR3 bases: TGTGCCAGTAGTACAGAGAATTCACCCCTCCACTTT.

This chain connects TRBV25-1 to TRBJ1-4; D perhaps matches TRBD1 (6 bases). The CDR3 sequence is 14 residues long. Germline V lookup: CDR1 MGHDK, CDR2 SYGVNS. V was trimmed by 8 bases and J by 5 bases, leaving 15 bases between them. The DNA for the CDR3 is TGTGCCAGCGTTTCAGGGGCACTGAATGAAAAACTGTTTTTT. Protein product: CASVSGALNEKLFF. Combining the CDR3 with reference TRBV25-1 and TRBJ1-4 gives the whole variable domain EADIYQTPRYLVIGTGKKITLECSQTMGHDKMYWYQQDPGMELHLIHYSYGVNSTEKGDLSSESTVSRIRTEHFPLTLESARPSHTSQYLCASVSGALNEKLFFGSGTQLSVL.

The J gene is TRBJ2-7, the V gene TRBV29-1; 8 bases are a match to TRBD2. The germline CDR1 and CDR2 sequences are SQVTM and ANQGSEA. The trim removed 0 bases at V and 7 bases at J, leaving 14 bases unmatched. This CDR3 region has 16 residues. The CDR3 sequence: CSVEDRGLAPRGEQYF. The CDR3 DNA follows: TGCAGCGTTGAAGATCGCGGACTAGCACCAAGGGGTGAGCAGTACTTC.

The chain links TRBV29-1 to TRBJ1-3, with unresolved D. There are 14 residues in the CDR3. V was cut by 0 bases and J by 3 bases, with 9 bases left in between. Per the germline V gene, CDR1 is SQVTM and CDR2 is ANQGSEA. The CDR3 DNA sequence: TGCAGCGTTGAAGAACCCGTCGGTGGAAACACCATATATTTT. Its translation is CSVEEPVGGNTIYF. The full variable domain, its missing parts supplied by reference TRBV29-1 and TRBJ1-3, is SAVISQKPSRDICQRGTSLTIQCQVDSQVTMMFWYRQQPGQSLTLIATANQGSEATYESGFVIDKFPISRPNLTFSTLTVSNMSPEDSSIYLCSVEEPVGGNTIYFGEGSWLTVV.

V and J are TRBV7-9 and TRBJ2-5, with D possibly called TRBD1 or TRBD2 (7 bases each). The CDR3 spans 15 residues. Germline assignment: CDR1 SEHNR and CDR2 FQNEAQ (reference sequence). Trimming left V 5 bases short and J 3 bases short, with 16 bases between. The CDR3 nucleotides read TGTGCCAGCAGCCCTCAGGGGGGGATAGAAGAGACCCAGTACTTC. This gives the protein CASSPQGGIEETQYF.

In its sample, this clonotype was seen a few times. The V and J genes are TRBV7-9 and TRBJ1-2, with 9 bases identical to TRBD1. The V segment lost 5 bases and the J segment 6 bases; nucleotides outside the gene matches: 4. This CDR3 contains 13 residues. Germline CDR1 is SEHNR and CDR2 is FQNEAQ (reference sequence). In DNA, the CDR3 is TGTGCCAGCAGCCAGACAGGGGGTAATGGCTACACCTTC. Translating gives CASSQTGGNGYTF.

This chain uses TRBV25-1 with TRBJ2-3; tentative D call: TRBD2 (6 bases). The ends were cut back, 7 bases at V and 1 base at J, with 12 bases in the middle. Germline V lookup: CDR1 MGHDK, CDR2 SYGVNS. The CDR3 runs 14 residues. The CDR3 region is CASNPGGGTDTQYF. The CDR3, as DNA: TGTGCCAGCAATCCTGGCGGGGGCACAGATACGCAGTATTTT.

The chain recombines TRBV29-1 with TRBJ1-2; 9 bases are shared with TRBD1. The V gene's germline CDR1 is SQVTM and CDR2 ANQGSEA. This CDR3 contains 12 residues. The V segment lost 8 bases and the J segment 2 bases; nucleotides outside the gene matches: 3. CDR3 amino acids: CSQGQGNYGYTF. CDR3 DNA sequence: TGCAGCCAAGGACAGGGGAACTATGGCTACACCTTC. Using reference TRBV29-1 and TRBJ1-2 for the parts outside the CDR3, the full variable domain is SAVISQKPSRDICQRGTSLTIQCQVDSQVTMMFWYRQQPGQSLTLIATANQGSEATYESGFVIDKFPISRPNLTFSTLTVSNMSPEDSSIYLCSQGQGNYGYTFGSGTRLTVV.

The chain is built from TRBV5-1 and TRBJ2-5; 9 bases agree with TRBD1. The ends lost 0 bases at V and 5 bases at J; junction bases unmatched: 5. This CDR3 region has 15 residues. Germline V gene sequence: CDR1 SGHRS, CDR2 YFSETQ. The CDR3 loop reads CASSLATGGEETQYF. CDR3 in DNA: TGCGCCAGCAGCTTGGCTACAGGGGGCGAGGAGACCCAGTACTTC.

This chain connects TRBV5-5 to TRBJ2-5, with D possibly matching TRBD2 (5 bases). CDR3 size: 15 residues. With 2 bases removed from V and 5 bases from J, the gap between germline ends came to 16 bases. In germline, CDR1 is SGHKS, CDR2 YYEKEE (reference sequence). The CDR3 loop reads CASSFEGFPSETQYF. The CDR3 nucleotides are TGTGCCAGCAGCTTCGAGGGCTTTCCCTCGGAGACCCAGTACTTC.